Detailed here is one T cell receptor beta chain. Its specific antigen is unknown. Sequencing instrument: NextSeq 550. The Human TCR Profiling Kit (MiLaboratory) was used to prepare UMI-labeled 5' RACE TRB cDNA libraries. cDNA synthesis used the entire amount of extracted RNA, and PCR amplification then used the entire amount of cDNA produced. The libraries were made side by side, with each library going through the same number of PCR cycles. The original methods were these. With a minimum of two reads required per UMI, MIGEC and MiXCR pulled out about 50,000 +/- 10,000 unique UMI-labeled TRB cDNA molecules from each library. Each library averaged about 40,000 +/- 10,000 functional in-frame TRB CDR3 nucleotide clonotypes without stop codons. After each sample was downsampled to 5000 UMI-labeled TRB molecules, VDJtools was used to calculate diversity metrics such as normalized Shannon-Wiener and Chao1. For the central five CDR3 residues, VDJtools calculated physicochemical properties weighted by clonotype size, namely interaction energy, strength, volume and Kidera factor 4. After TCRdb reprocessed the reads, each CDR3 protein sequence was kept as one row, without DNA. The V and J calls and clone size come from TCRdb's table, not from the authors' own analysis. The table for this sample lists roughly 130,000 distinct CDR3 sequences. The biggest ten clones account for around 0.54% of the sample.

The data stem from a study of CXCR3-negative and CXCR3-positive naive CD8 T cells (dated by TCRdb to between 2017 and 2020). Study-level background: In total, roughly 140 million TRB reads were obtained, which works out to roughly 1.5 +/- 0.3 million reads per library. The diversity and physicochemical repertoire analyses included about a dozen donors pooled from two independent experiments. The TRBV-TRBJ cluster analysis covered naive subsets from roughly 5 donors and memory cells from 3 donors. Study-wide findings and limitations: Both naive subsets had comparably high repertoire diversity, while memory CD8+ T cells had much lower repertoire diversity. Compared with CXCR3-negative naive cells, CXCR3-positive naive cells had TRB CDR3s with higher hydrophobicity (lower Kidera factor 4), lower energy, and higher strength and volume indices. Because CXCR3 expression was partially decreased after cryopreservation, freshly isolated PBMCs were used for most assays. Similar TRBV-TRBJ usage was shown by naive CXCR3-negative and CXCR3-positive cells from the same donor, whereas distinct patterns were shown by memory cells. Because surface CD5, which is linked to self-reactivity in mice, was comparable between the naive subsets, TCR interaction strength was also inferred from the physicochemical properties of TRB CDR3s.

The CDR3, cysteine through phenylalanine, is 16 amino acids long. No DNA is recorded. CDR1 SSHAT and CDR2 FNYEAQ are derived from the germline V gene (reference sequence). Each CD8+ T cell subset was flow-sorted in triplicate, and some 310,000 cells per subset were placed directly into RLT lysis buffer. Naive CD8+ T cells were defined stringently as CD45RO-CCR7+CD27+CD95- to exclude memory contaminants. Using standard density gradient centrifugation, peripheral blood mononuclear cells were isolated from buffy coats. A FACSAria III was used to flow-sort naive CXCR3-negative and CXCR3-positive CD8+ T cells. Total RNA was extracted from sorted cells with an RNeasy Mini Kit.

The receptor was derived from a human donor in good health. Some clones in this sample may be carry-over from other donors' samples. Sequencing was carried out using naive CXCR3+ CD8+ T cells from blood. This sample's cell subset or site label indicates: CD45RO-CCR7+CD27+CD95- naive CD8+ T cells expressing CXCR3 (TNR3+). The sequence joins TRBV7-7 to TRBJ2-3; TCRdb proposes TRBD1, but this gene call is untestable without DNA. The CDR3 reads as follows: CASSLNPGSSTDTQYF.